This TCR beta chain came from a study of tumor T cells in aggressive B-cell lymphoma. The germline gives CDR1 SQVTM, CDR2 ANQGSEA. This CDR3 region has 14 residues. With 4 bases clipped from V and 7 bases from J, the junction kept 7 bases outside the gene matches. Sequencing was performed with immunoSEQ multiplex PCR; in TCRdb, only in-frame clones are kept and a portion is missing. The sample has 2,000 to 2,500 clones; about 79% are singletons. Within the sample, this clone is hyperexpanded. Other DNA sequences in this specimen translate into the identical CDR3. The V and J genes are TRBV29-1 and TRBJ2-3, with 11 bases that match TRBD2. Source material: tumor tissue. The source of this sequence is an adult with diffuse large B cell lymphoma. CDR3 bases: TGCAGCGTTGTTTATAGCGGGAGGGCCAATACGCAGTATTTT. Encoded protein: CSVVYSGRANTQYF.